This TCR beta chain was found in a study of Graves' ophthalmopathy and Graves' hyperthyroidism. V was clipped by 2 bases and J by 4 bases, with 8 bases between them. The germline V gene encodes CDR1 KGHDR and CDR2 SFDVKD. CDR3 length: 13 residues. Amplified material comprised TCR beta CDR3 regions derived from RNA transcripts. Second-round multiplex PCR came after a first-round RT-PCR that employed HTBI primers. MiXCR was run by TCRdb on the multiplex PCR reads, yielding one entry per CDR3 protein. Of 200,000 to 250,000 distinct CDR3 sequences listed, approximately 28% were seen once; the top ten hold around 9.8%. This clonotype was seen many times.

This sequence originates from a man between 50 and 59 years old with Graves' ophthalmopathy. V gene TRBV24-1 combines with J gene TRBJ2-7; D remains unclear. Sequenced: peripheral blood. The CDR3 here is CATSDSALYEQYF. In DNA, the CDR3 is TGTGCCACCAGTGATTCGGCTCTTTACGAGCAGTACTTC.